This TCR beta chain was documented in a study of CD8+ T cells in alopecia areata. Points from the study as a whole: Shared TCR sequences were less clear between patients than in mice, possibly partly from HLA diversity. Higher clonality was seen in lesional scalp than in normal scalp, especially in alopecia totalis/universalis. Scalp sample data also include resident alphabeta T cells from normal skin.

This clone is labeled medium-sized. Its target is unknown. Gene names denote mouse genes. Following RNA extraction, reverse transcription yielded cDNA that acted as the sequencing template. Method: immunoSEQ multiplex PCR; TCRdb's copy keeps in-frame clones and lacks some. The sample lists 15,000 to 20,000 clones, none appearing once, the ten largest making up roughly 31%. The study sorted pooled cutaneous lymph node cells by CD4, CD8alpha, NKG2D, NKG2ACE and other markers. The receptor's source is a C3H/HeJ mouse with alopecia areata. For the strain, the MHC haplotype given is H2-k. Sequenced material: CD8+ T cells sorted from a lymph node.

CDR3 sequence reads: CASGDGLGGRYAEQFF. Incomplete CDR3 DNA: TGTGCCAGCGGTGATGGACTGGGGGGGCGCTATGCT. The genes are TRBV13-2 and TRBJ2-1, with TRBD2 matching 12 bases. The CDR3 end falls 4 residues outside the read, so it is completed with the germline J gene. This CDR3 comprises 16 residues. Germline loops: CDR1 NNHNN, CDR2 SYGAGS (reference sequence). The trim removed 0 bases at V and 3 bases at J, leaving 1 base unmatched.